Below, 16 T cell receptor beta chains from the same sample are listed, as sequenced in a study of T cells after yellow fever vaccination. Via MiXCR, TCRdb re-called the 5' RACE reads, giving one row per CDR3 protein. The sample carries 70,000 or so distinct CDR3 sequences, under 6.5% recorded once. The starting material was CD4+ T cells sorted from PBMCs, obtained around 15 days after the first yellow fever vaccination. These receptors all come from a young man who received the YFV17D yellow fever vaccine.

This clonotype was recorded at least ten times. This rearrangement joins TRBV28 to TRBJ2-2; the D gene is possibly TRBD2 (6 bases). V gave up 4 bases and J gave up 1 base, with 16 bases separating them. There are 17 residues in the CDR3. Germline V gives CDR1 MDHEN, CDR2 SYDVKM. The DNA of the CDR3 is TGTGCCAGCAGTTCTCCTCCCGGGACTTGGAACACCGGGGAGCTGTTTTTT. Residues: CASSSPPGTWNTGELFF.

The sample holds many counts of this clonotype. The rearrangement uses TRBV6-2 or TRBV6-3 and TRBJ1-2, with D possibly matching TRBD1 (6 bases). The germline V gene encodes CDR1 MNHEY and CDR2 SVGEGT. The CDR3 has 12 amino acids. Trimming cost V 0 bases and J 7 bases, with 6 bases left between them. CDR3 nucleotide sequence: TGTGCCAGCAGTTACTCGGACAGTGGCTACACCTTC. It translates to CASSYSDSGYTF.

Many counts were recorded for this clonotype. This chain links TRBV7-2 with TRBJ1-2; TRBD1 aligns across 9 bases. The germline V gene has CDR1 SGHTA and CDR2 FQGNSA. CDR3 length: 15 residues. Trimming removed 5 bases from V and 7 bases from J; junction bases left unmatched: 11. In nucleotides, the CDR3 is TGTGCCAGCAGCATAACCGGGACAGGGTCAAGTGGCTACACCTTC. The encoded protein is CASSITGTGSSGYTF.

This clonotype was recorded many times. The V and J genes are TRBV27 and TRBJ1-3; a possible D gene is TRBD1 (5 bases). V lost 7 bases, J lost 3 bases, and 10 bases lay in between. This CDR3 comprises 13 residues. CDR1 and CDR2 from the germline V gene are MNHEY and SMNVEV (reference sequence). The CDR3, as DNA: TGTGCCAGCACCGCGGGGCGTGGAAACACCATATATTTT. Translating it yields CASTAGRGNTIYF.

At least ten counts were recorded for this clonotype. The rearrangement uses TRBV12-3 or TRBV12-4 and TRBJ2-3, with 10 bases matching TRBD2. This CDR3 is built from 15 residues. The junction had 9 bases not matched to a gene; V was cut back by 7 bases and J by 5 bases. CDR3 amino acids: CASNLVAGGGDTQYF. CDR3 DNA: TGTGCCAGCAACCTAGTAGCGGGGGGCGGAGATACGCAGTATTTT.

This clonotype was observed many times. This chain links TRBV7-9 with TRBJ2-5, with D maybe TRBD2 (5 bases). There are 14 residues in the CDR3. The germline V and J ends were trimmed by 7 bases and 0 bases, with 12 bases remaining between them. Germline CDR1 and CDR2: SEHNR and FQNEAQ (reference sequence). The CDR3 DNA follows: TGTGCCAGCACCGGGATGACGTACCAAGAGACCCAGTACTTC. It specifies CASTGMTYQETQYF.

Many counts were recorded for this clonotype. The CDR3 protein is CASSLGPGGDTQYF. CDR3 sequence (DNA): TGTGCCAGCAGTTTGGGGCCTGGGGGGGATACGCAGTATTTT. The V and J genes are TRBV12-3 or TRBV12-4 and TRBJ2-3; D perhaps matches TRBD2 (6 bases). CDR3 length equals 14 residues. V gave up 3 bases and J gave up 6 bases, with 13 bases separating them.

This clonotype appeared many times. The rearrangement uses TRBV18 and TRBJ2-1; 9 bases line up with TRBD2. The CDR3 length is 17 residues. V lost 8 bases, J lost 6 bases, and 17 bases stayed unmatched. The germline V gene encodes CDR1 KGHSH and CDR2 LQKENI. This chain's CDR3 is CASTRRVAGANLNEQFF. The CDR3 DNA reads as TGTGCCAGCACGAGGAGAGTAGCGGGGGCCAATCTCAATGAGCAGTTCTTC.

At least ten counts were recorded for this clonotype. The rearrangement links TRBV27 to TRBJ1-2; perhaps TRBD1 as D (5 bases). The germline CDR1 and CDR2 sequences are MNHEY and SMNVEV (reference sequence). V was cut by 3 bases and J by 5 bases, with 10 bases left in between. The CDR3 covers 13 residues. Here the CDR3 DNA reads TGTGCCAGCAGTTTTTCCCGGGGGTATGGCTACACCTTC. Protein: CASSFSRGYGYTF.

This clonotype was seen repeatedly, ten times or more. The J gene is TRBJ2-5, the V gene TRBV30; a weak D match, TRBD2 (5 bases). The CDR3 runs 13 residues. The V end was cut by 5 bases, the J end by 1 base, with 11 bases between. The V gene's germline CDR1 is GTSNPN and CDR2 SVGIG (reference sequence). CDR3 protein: CAWGKGVQETQYF. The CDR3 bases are TGTGCCTGGGGCAAGGGAGTCCAAGAGACCCAGTACTTC.

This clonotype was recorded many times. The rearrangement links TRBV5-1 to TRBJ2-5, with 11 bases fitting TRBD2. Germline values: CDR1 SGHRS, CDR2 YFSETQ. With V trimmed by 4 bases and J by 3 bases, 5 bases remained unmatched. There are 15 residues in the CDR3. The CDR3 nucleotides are TGCGCCAGCAGCCGCCGTAGCGGGGGGGAAGAGACCCAGTACTTC. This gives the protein CASSRRSGGEETQYF.

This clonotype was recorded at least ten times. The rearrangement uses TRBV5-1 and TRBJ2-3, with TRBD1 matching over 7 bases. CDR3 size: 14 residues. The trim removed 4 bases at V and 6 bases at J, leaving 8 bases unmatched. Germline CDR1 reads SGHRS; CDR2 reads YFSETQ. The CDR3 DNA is TGCGCCAGCAGCGGAACAGGGGTTCGGGATACGCAGTATTTT. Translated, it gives CASSGTGVRDTQYF.

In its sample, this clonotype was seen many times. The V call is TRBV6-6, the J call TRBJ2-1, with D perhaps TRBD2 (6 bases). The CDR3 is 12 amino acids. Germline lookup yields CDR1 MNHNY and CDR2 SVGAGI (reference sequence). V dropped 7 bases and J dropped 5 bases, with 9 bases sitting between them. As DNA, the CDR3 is TGTGCCAGCATTAGCGGAAACAATGAGCAGTTCTTC. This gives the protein CASISGNNEQFF.

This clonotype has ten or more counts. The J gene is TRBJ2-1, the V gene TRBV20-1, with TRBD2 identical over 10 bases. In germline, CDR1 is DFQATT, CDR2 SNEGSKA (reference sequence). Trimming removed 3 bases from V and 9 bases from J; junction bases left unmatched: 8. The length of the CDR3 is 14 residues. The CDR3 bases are TGCAGTGCTAGTCTGGCTAGCGGGGGAAGTGAGCAGTTCTTC. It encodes CSASLASGGSEQFF.

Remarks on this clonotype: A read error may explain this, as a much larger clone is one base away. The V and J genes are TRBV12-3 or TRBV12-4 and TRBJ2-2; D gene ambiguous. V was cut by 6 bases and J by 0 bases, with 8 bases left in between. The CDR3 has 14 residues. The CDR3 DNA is TGTGCCAGCAGGCCTATAGCGAACACCGGGGAGCTGTTTTTT. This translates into CASRPIANTGELFF.

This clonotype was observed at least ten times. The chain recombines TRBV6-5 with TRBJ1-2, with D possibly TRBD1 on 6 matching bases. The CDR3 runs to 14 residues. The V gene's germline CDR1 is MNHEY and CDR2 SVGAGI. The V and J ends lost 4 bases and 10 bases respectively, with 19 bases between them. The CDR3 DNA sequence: TGTGCCAGCAGTTCCGGGGGCTCGGGGGAAGCCTACACCTTC. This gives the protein CASSSGGSGEAYTF.